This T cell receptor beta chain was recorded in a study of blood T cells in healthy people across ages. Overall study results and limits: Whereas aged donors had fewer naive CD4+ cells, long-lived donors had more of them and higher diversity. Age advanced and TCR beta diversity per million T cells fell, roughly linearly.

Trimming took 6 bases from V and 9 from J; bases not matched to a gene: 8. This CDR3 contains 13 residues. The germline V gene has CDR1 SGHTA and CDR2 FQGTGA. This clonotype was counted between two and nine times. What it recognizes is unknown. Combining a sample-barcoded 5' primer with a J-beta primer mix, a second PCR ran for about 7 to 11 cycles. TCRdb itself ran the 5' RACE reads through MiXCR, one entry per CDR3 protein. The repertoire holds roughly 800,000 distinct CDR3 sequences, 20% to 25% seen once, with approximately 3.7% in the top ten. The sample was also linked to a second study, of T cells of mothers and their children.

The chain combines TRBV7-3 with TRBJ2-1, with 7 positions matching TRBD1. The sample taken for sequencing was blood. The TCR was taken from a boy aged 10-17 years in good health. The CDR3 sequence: CASRPTGSGEQFF. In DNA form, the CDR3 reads TGTGCCAGCAGACCGACAGGGTCGGGTGAGCAGTTCTTC.